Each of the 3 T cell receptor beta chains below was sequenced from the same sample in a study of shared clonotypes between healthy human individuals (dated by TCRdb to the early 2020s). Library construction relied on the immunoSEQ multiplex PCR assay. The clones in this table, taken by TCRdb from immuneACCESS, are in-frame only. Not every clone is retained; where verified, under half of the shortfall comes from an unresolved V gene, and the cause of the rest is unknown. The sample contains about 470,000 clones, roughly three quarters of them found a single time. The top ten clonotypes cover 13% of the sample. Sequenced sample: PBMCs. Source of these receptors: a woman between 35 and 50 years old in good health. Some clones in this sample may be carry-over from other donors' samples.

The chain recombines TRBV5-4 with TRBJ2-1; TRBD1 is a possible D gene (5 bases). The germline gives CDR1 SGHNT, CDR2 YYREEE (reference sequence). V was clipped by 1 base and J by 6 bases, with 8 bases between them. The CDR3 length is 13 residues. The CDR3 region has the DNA TGTGCCAGCAGCTTGAGCAGGGCCAATGAGCAGTTCTTC. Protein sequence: CASSLSRANEQFF.

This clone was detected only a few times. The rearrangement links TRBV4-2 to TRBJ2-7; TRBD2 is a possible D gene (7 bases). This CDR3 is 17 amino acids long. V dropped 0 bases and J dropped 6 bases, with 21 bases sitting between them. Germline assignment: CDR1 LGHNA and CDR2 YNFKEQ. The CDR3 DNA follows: TGTGCCAGCAGCCAAGATCAAGGGGGGGCCCGACCTAGCGAGCAGTACTTC. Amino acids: CASSQDQGGARPSEQYF.

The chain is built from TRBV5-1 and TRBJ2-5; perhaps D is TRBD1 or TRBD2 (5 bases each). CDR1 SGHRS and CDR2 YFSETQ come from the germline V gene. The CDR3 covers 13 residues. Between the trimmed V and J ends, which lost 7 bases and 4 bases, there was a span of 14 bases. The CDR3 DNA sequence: TGCGCCAGCGGAGTGGGGGTTAGAGAGACCCAGTACTTC. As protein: CASGVGVRETQYF.